This is a list of T cell receptor beta chains from one sample in a study of type 1 regulatory T cells. TCRdb ran MiXCR on the reads and lists one entry per CDR3 protein. The repertoire has 80,000 to 100,000 distinct CDR3 sequences, less than 40% of them found once; the top ten carry approximately 2.2%. Source material: CD4+ T cells, either the whole sample or a sorted fraction (not recorded which). These receptor sequences come from a human donor in good health. The CDR3 runs from the conserved cysteine through the conserved F or W. Each record gives: V gene, D gene, J gene, CDR3 protein. A D gene is named only where the DNA matches it firmly.

>TRBV5-4|NA|TRBJ2-1
CASSSYRGSSYNEQFF
>TRBV20-1|TRBD2|TRBJ2-4
CSASTLRDRGGTGSLAKNIQYF
>TRBV19|NA|TRBJ2-7
CASSGLEAESHEQYF
>TRBV19|TRBD1|TRBJ2-7
CASSMGQVSYEQYF
>TRBV6-5|TRBD1|TRBJ2-4
CASSYSRTGSQNIQYF
>TRBV5-4|NA|TRBJ2-7
CASSLVAGEQYF
>TRBV19|NA|TRBJ2-1
CASSGGVKNEQFF
>TRBV27|NA|TRBJ2-3
CASSFPGMTDTQYF
>TRBV7-2|TRBD2|TRBJ2-7
CASSFRGVGEQYF
>TRBV7-8|NA|TRBJ2-3
CASSLGLIGSPLADTQYF
>TRBV10-2|NA|TRBJ1-4
CASSESTRTADEKLFF
>TRBV19|NA|TRBJ2-2
CATNPRGTGELFF
>TRBV11-2|NA|TRBJ2-7
CASSYLRGRTTYEQYF
>TRBV20-1|NA|TRBJ1-1
CSSGGGTEAFF
>TRBV29-1|NA|TRBJ2-3
CSVDGGLLSTDTQYF
>TRBV19|TRBD1|TRBJ1-2
CASSLSTGAKYGYTF
>TRBV12-3/TRBV12-4|NA|TRBJ1-3
CASRQQVSGNTIYF
>TRBV5-1|NA|TRBJ2-5
CASSFGRGQETQYF
>TRBV9|TRBD2|TRBJ2-5
CASSAGLAGAETQYF
>TRBV27|NA|TRBJ1-3
CASSFRGGGNTIYF
>TRBV20-1|TRBD2|TRBJ2-1
CSAITSGRADEQFF
>TRBV3-1|NA|TRBJ2-5
CASSQEGSFRFQETQYF
>TRBV4-3|TRBD1|TRBJ2-1
CASSHHGQEIKQFF
>TRBV3-1|NA|TRBJ2-3
CASSQVKRRTDTQYF
>TRBV7-8|TRBD1|TRBJ1-1
CASSLRSGGRLNAEAFF
>TRBV6-1|NA|TRBJ2-7
CASSEIYEQYF
>TRBV14|TRBD1|TRBJ2-5
CASSLLGQGRETQYF
>TRBV18|NA|TRBJ1-2
CASSLRAEHYGYTF
>TRBV2|TRBD1|TRBJ2-7
CASTRQGAGYEQYF
>TRBV7-2|NA|TRBJ1-2
CASSLNGVGGYTF
>TRBV5-1|TRBD1|TRBJ1-2
CASSLWSGGDSGLLYGYTF